This T cell receptor (beta chain) was obtained from a study of regulatory T cells in long-lasting Graves disease. Time point specified: newly diagnosed GD, antithyroid drugs for less than 3 months. PBMC RNA was the source of the TCR library. Researchers made TCR beta libraries by using iRepertoire HTBI primers and running Arm-PCR on CDR3 regions. TCRdb re-derived calls from the multiplex PCR reads in MiXCR, one entry per CDR3 protein. The repertoire holds about 430,000 distinct CDR3 sequences, with over 14% as singletons. This clonotype was detected ten times or more. V was shortened by 0 bases and J by 7 bases, with 7 bases between the two germline ends. Germline values: CDR1 MNHEY, CDR2 SVGEGT. CDR3 length: 13 residues. These data were also filed under a second study, of T cells in Graves' hyperthyroidism and ophthalmopathy. That work contributes: Participants, patients aged 18 to 65, had newly diagnosed hyperthyroidism with a duration under 2 months.

The sequence derives from a woman between 40 and 50 years old with Graves disease. V usage is TRBV6-2 or TRBV6-3 and J usage is TRBJ2-1; D unclear. The sequencing here drew on peripheral blood mononuclear cells (PBMCs), taken at new diagnosis, from a patient treated with antithyroid drugs. As DNA, the CDR3 is TGTGCCAGCAGTTACTCAGGGTTTAATGAGCAGTTCTTC. This translates into CASSYSGFNEQFF.